This is a list of T cell receptor beta chains from one sample in a study of T cells after yellow fever vaccination. One entry per CDR3 protein, called by TCRdb with MiXCR from the 5' RACE reads. This sample has approximately 300,000 distinct CDR3 sequences, with about 6.6% found just once. Here the sequenced sample was PBMCs, taken around 45 days after the first yellow fever vaccination. The receptor set was obtained from a man between 18 and 35 years old who received the YFV17D yellow fever vaccine. Both conserved end residues are part of each CDR3. D genes are given only for firm matches. Clone size, where shown, is once, few, many, or a class for clones that have expanded.

len	v_gene	abundance	j_gene	d_gene	CDR3aa	CDR3nt
15	TRBV25-1	few	TRBJ1-1	.	CASSDPRLGNTEAFF	TGTGCCAGCAGCGACCCAAGGTTGGGGAACACTGAAGCTTTCTTT
16	TRBV5-5	few	TRBJ2-1	TRBD2	CASSLTGLAVYNEQFF	TGTGCCAGCAGCTTGACGGGACTAGCGGTATACAATGAGCAGTTCTTC
12	TRBV7-2	.	TRBJ2-7	.	CASSFSPYEQYF	TGTGCCAGCAGCTTCAGCCCCTACGAGCAGTACTTC
14	TRBV7-9	few	TRBJ1-1	.	CASSFNTGGTEAFF	TGTGCCAGCAGCTTCAACACTGGGGGCACTGAAGCTTTCTTT
13	TRBV20-1	many	TRBJ2-2	.	CSARAGFTGELFF	TGCAGTGCTAGGGCCGGATTCACCGGGGAGCTGTTTTTT
19	TRBV12-3/TRBV12-4	few	TRBJ1-1	TRBD1	CASSFRTGTYIDEDTEAFF	TGTGCCAGCAGTTTTAGGACAGGGACTTACATCGATGAGGACACTGAAGCTTTCTTT
13	TRBV20-1	few	TRBJ2-1	.	CSAKVYTYNEQFF	TGCAGTGCTAAGGTATATACCTACAATGAGCAGTTCTTC
15	TRBV7-9	many	TRBJ1-3	.	CASSLPGSSGNTIYF	TGTGCCAGCAGCTTACCAGGGAGCTCTGGAAACACCATATATTTT
13	TRBV5-4	few	TRBJ2-3	.	CASTRLDTDTQYF	TGTGCCAGCACTCGGCTAGACACAGATACGCAGTATTTT
14	TRBV10-3	.	TRBJ1-2	TRBD1	CAIREGQGTYGYTF	TGTGCCATCAGGGAGGGACAGGGGACCTATGGCTACACCTTC
15	TRBV7-2	many	TRBJ2-3	.	CASSYLVSNTDTQYF	TGTGCCAGCAGCTACCTCGTCAGCAACACAGATACGCAGTATTTT
15	TRBV7-6	many	TRBJ2-2	TRBD2	CASSPAGGSRWELFF	TGTGCCAGCAGCCCCGCCGGCGGGAGCCGTTGGGAGCTGTTTTTT
15	TRBV6-5	many	TRBJ2-7	TRBD2	CASRLHGGGADEQYF	TGTGCCAGCAGGCTACACGGCGGGGGGGCTGACGAGCAGTACTTC
14	TRBV5-1	few	TRBJ2-5	TRBD1	CASHRGTAEETQYF	TGCGCCAGCCACAGGGGAACAGCAGAAGAGACCCAGTACTTC
15	TRBV18	many	TRBJ1-1	.	CASSRQGTGTLEAFF	TGTGCCAGCTCCCGGCAGGGAACCGGTACCCTGGAAGCTTTCTTT
13	TRBV7-9	many	TRBJ1-2	.	CASSRTDLYGYTF	TGTGCCAGCAGCCGGACAGACCTCTATGGCTACACCTTC
17	TRBV11-2	.	TRBJ2-3	TRBD2	CASSLRRLAGGRDTQYF	TGTGCCAGCAGCCTGCGAAGACTAGCGGGGGGGCGAGATACGCAGTATTTT
12	TRBV10-3	many	TRBJ2-4	.	CAISAEGNIQYF	TGTGCCATCAGTGCTGAGGGAAACATTCAGTACTTC
14	TRBV30	few	TRBJ2-5	.	CAWSTGPGGETQYF	TGTGCCTGGAGCACGGGACCGGGTGGAGAGACCCAGTACTTC
11	TRBV29-1	many	TRBJ2-1	.	CSVVRYNEQFF	TGCAGCGTTGTCAGATACAATGAGCAGTTCTTC
15	TRBV9	many	TRBJ2-2	.	CASSFGTVNTGELFF	TGTGCCAGCAGCTTTGGAACAGTGAACACCGGGGAGCTGTTTTTT
12	TRBV6-6	.	TRBJ2-7	.	CARVGVSYEQYF	TGTGCCAGGGTGGGGGTCTCCTACGAGCAGTACTTC
15	TRBV20-1	many	TRBJ2-3	TRBD2	CSAAPSGGVPDTQYF	TGCAGTGCTGCCCCTAGCGGGGGAGTCCCAGATACGCAGTATTTT
13	TRBV3-1	.	TRBJ2-5	TRBD2	CASEDGGWETQYF	TGTGCCAGCGAAGACGGGGGGTGGGAGACCCAGTACTTC
14	TRBV3-1	.	TRBJ1-2	.	CASSQERRTYGYTF	TGTGCCAGCAGCCAAGAAAGACGGACCTATGGCTACACCTTC
16	TRBV5-3	.	TRBJ2-2	.	CARGLGLAVIPGELFF	TGTGCCAGGGGCCTTGGACTCGCAGTTATCCCCGGGGAGCTGTTTTTT
18	TRBV11-1	few	TRBJ1-4	.	CASSSSRADVGTNEKLFF	TGTGCCAGCAGCTCCTCTCGGGCCGATGTAGGAACTAATGAAAAACTGTTTTTT